Presented here are 7 T cell receptor beta chains from one specimen sequenced in a study of blood T cell repertoires in COVID-19. Profiled with immunoSEQ multiplex PCR; TCRdb holds only in-frame clones, not every one. The sample shows 200,000 or so clones, roughly four fifths of them seen only once. The sample taken for sequencing was peripheral blood. The receptors here all came from a woman aged 55 to 70 with acute or convalescent COVID-19.

The gene calls are TRBV28 and TRBJ2-3; weak D call: TRBD2 (6 bases). Germline V CDR1 and CDR2: MDHEN, SYDVKM. This CDR3 spans 13 amino acids. V dropped 3 bases and J dropped 9 bases, with 13 bases sitting between them. The CDR3 loop is CASSLSGLGTQYF. Written as DNA, the CDR3 is TGTGCCAGCAGTTTGTCGGGACTTGGAACGCAGTATTTT. Using reference TRBV28 and TRBJ2-3 for the parts outside the CDR3, the full variable domain is DVKVTQSSRYLVKRTGEKVFLECVQDMDHENMFWYRQDPGLGLRLIYFSYDVKMKEKGDIPEGYSVSREKKERFSLILESASTNQTSMYLCASSLSGLGTQYFGPGTRLTVL.

The CDR3 bases are TGTGCCAGCAGTTTATCGCTAGCGGGGGGCGGTACGCAGTATTTT. It specifies CASSLSLAGGGTQYF. The V gene is TRBV28, the J gene TRBJ2-3; TRBD2 matches 11 bases. CDR3 size: 15 residues. After removal of 1 base from V and 8 bases from J, the junction contained 5 bases not matched to a gene. Germline V lookup: CDR1 MDHEN, CDR2 SYDVKM.

V and J are TRBV3-1 (or the pseudogene TRBV3-2) and TRBJ1-4, with D possibly matching TRBD1 (6 bases). V gave up 3 bases and J gave up 3 bases, with 14 bases separating them. CDR3 length: 16 residues. Germline V gives CDR1 LGHDT, CDR2 YNNKEL (reference sequence). CDR3 DNA sequence: TGTGCCAGCAGCCACTCTTTGGGACAAGCTAATGAAAAACTGTTTTTT. Its translation is CASSHSLGQANEKLFF.

The chain combines TRBV29-1 with TRBJ2-1, with TRBD1 identical over 11 bases. Germline V gene data show CDR1 as SQVTM and CDR2 as ANQGSEA. The CDR3 covers 17 residues. V shed 1 base, J shed 3 bases, and the junction held 8 bases outside the gene matches. The CDR3 reads CSVEGRGTGGGYNEQFF. In nucleotides, the CDR3 is TGCAGCGTTGAAGGGCGCGGGACAGGGGGTGGCTACAATGAGCAGTTCTTC.

Only a few counts were recorded for this clone. The gene calls are TRBV5-4 and TRBJ1-4, with D maybe TRBD1 (5 bases). CDR3 length equals 16 residues. Trimming left V 4 bases short and J 4 bases short, with 17 bases between. The germline V gene has CDR1 SGHNT and CDR2 YYREEE (reference sequence). In DNA form, the CDR3 reads TGTGCCAGCAGCCCCGGGGGGGGGTCCGGTAATGAAAAACTGTTTTTT. This translates into CASSPGGGSGNEKLFF.

Written as DNA, the CDR3 is TGTGCCAGCAGCTTAGGCCGACGGGTACACTACGAGCAGTACTTC. Translated: CASSLGRRVHYEQYF. The genes are TRBV13 and TRBJ2-7; D uncertain. Germline V CDR1 and CDR2: PRHDT, FYEKMQ (reference sequence). V was clipped by 0 bases and J by 3 bases, with 12 bases between them. CDR3 length equals 15 residues.

CDR3 coding DNA: TGTGCTAGTGGCCGAGACAGGGGGAAAGCTTTCTTT. As protein: CASGRDRGKAFF. The chain carries TRBV12-5 and TRBJ1-1; 9 bases fit TRBD1. V shed 6 bases, J shed 9 bases, and the junction held 5 bases outside the gene matches. Germline CDR1 and CDR2: LGHNT and FRNRAP. The CDR3 covers 12 residues.